The 27 T cell receptor beta chains reported below all come from one sample, sequenced in a study of cytomegalovirus exposure and HLA in healthy donors. PCR used 60 Vbeta primers and 13 Jbeta primers. Generated by immunoSEQ multiplex PCR, the TCRdb table keeps only in-frame clones and is missing some. This sample carries about 230,000 clones, more than 70% of them seen once, and the ten largest clones take approximately 0.47%. The sequenced material came from PBMCs. These receptors all come from a boy aged 5-17 years in good health and CMV-seronegative.

This sequence joins TRBV2 and TRBJ1-6, with 9 bases identical to TRBD1. CDR1 is SNHLY, CDR2 FYNNEI, per germline. The CDR3 consists of 15 residues. Trimming took 4 bases from V and 7 from J; bases not matched to a gene: 5. This CDR3 is CASSGDRAANSPLHF. CDR3 sequence (DNA): TGTGCCAGCAGTGGGGACAGGGCCGCGAATTCACCCCTCCACTTT.

The chain is built from TRBV5-1 and TRBJ2-7; 9 bases fit TRBD2. From germline, CDR1 is SGHRS and CDR2 YFSETQ. V lost 2 bases, J lost 2 bases, and 20 bases stayed unmatched. This CDR3 is built from 20 residues. The CDR3 DNA is TGCGCCAGCAGCTTCACCCGGGACAAACCGGGACTAGCCCCCCCCTACGAGCAGTACTTC. Its protein is CASSFTRDKPGLAPPYEQYF.

The chain employs TRBV7-9 and TRBJ2-7; TRBD2 might be the D (7 bases). Per the germline V gene, CDR1 is SEHNR and CDR2 is FQNEAQ (reference sequence). This CDR3 comprises 14 residues. V lost 8 bases and J lost 5, with 19 bases in between. CDR3 in DNA: TGTGCCAGCGGCCCTGGGGGGGCTGTCAACGAGCAGTACTTC. This codes for CASGPGGAVNEQYF.

The V gene is TRBV6-5, the J gene TRBJ2-7; D may be TRBD1 (5 bases). V lost 2 bases, J lost 0 bases, and 8 bases lay in between. The CDR3 sequence is 14 residues long. Germline V lookup: CDR1 MNHEY, CDR2 SVGAGI. CDR3 sequence (DNA): TGTGCCAGCAGTTACGGGGCAAGCTCCTACGAGCAGTACTTC. The encoded protein is CASSYGASSYEQYF.

The V gene is TRBV6-6, the J gene TRBJ1-2; 7 bases align to TRBD1. V dropped 4 bases and J dropped 2; count of bases not matched to a gene: 1. The CDR3 has 13 amino acids. Germline V gene lookup returns CDR1 MNHNY and CDR2 SVGAGI (reference sequence). The chain's CDR3 is CASSSGQNYGYTF. DNA for the CDR3: TGTGCCAGCAGTTCGGGACAGAACTATGGCTACACCTTC.

This clone showed up just a few times. This chain links TRBV11-3 with TRBJ2-5, with no clear D. The CDR3 sequence is 14 residues long. Between the trimmed V and J ends, which lost 0 bases and 1 base, there was a span of 6 bases. The V gene's germline CDR1 is SGHNT and CDR2 YENEEA. In DNA form, the CDR3 reads TGTGCCAGCAGCTTAGATGGGCTCCAAGAGACCCAGTACTTC. Its protein product is CASSLDGLQETQYF.

CDR3 nucleotides: TGTGCCAGCAGTGACCGGGGTAACGAGCAGTACTTC. This translates into CASSDRGNEQYF. The chain has TRBV25-1 and TRBJ2-5; tentative D call: TRBD2 (5 bases). The J call may be wrong; the DNA end is better matched by TRBJ2-7. The CDR3 extends over 12 amino acids. Germline values: CDR1 MGHDK, CDR2 SYGVNS.

V is TRBV30 and J is TRBJ1-2, with D unclear. Germline values: CDR1 GTSNPN, CDR2 SVGIG (reference sequence). V was cut by 3 bases and J by 8 bases, with 16 bases left in between. The CDR3 spans 13 residues. The CDR3 DNA reads as TGTGCCTGGAGGGAGTTGACCGAGAACGGCTACACCTTC. Protein sequence: CAWRELTENGYTF. The full variable domain, its missing parts supplied by reference TRBV30 and TRBJ1-2, is SQTIHQWPATLVQPVGSPLSLECTVEGTSNPNLYWYRQAAGRGLQLLFYSVGIGQISSEVPQNLSASRPQDRQFILSSKKLLLSDSGFYLCAWRELTENGYTFGSGTRLTVV.

This chain connects TRBV6-1 to TRBJ1-2; D is unclear. CDR1 MNHNS and CDR2 SASEGT come from the germline V gene. CDR3 size: 13 residues. V was shortened by 3 bases and J by 5 bases, with 10 bases between the two germline ends. Here the CDR3 reads CASSESREYGYTF. CDR3 bases: TGTGCCAGCAGTGAGTCTAGAGAATATGGCTACACCTTC.

The sample holds one count of this clone. The rearrangement links TRBV29-1 to TRBJ1-3, with TRBD1 as a possible D gene (6 bases). The CDR3 has 14 amino acids. Looked up from germline, CDR1 is SQVTM and CDR2 is ANQGSEA. V was clipped by 7 bases and J by 4 bases, with 17 bases between them. The CDR3 reads CSAETGRGGNTIYF. In nucleotides, the CDR3 is TGCAGCGCTGAGACAGGACGAGGAGGAAACACCATATATTTT.

The chain employs TRBV27 and TRBJ1-2; 12 bases map to TRBD1. Germline CDR1 and CDR2: MNHEY and SMNVEV (reference sequence). This CDR3 is built from 18 residues. V gave up 6 bases and J gave up 4 bases; unmatched junction bases: 15. In DNA form, the CDR3 reads TGTGCCAGCAGCCTTTTGATATTTCAGGGACAGGGGGCCTATGGCTACACCTTC. Amino acid sequence: CASSLLIFQGQGAYGYTF.

The rearrangement joins TRBV20-1 to TRBJ1-1; D is ambiguous. The CDR3 is 11 amino acids. V was clipped by 0 bases and J by 12 bases, with 11 bases between them. Germline loops: CDR1 DFQATT, CDR2 SNEGSKA (reference sequence). The CDR3 bases are TGCAGTGCTAGAGATCGAGGGTGGCCTTTCTTT. As protein: CSARDRGWPFF.

This clone was counted only a few times. The V call is TRBV18, the J call TRBJ1-1; TRBD1 aligns across 8 bases. J gave up 6 bases and V 3 bases, and 6 bases lay outside the gene matches. The germline V gene has CDR1 KGHSH and CDR2 LQKENI. The CDR3 has 14 residues. This CDR3 is CASSPLDRGAEAFF. CDR3 sequence (DNA): TGTGCCAGCTCACCCCTAGACAGGGGTGCTGAAGCTTTCTTT.

This rearrangement joins TRBV15 to TRBJ1-1, with D unclear. Trimming cost V 0 bases and J 4 bases, with 9 bases left between them. Germline lookup yields CDR1 LNHNV and CDR2 YYDKDF (reference sequence). The CDR3 has 14 residues. The CDR3 sequence: CATSRELSGTEAFF. The CDR3 DNA sequence: TGTGCCACCAGCAGAGAGTTATCGGGCACTGAAGCTTTCTTT. Variable domain in full (rest from reference TRBV15 and TRBJ1-1): DAMVIQNPRYQVTQFGKPVTLSCSQTLNHNVMYWYQQKSSQAPKLLFHYYDKDFNNEADTPDNFQSRRPNTSFCFLDIRSPGLGDTAMYLCATSRELSGTEAFFGQGTRLTVV.

This clone was recorded a few times. The V and J genes are TRBV19 and TRBJ1-6; 9 nucleotides match TRBD1. The CDR3 consists of 13 residues. CDR1 is LNHDA and CDR2 is SQIVND in the germline V gene (reference sequence). Germline trimming cut 7 bases from V and 9 bases from J; bases unmatched to any gene: 4. The CDR3 DNA is TGTGCCAGTAAACAGGGGGCAGGTTCACCCCTCCACTTT. Translation gives CASKQGAGSPLHF. Using reference TRBV19 and TRBJ1-6 for the parts outside the CDR3, the full variable domain is DGGITQSPKYLFRKEGQNVTLSCEQNLNHDAMYWYRQDPGQGLRLIYYSQIVNDFQKGDIAEGYSVSREKKESFPLTVTSAQKNPTAFYLCASKQGAGSPLHFGNGTRLTVT.

A remark on this clone: One junction end does not reproduce the germline sequence, and a read error may be involved. This sequence joins TRBV4-1 and TRBJ2-7; weak D call: TRBD1 (5 bases). CDR1 MGHRA and CDR2 YSYEKL come from the germline V gene. The CDR3 loop spans 16 amino acids. The CDR3 protein is CASSPGQGRASHEQYF. The DNA for the CDR3 is TGCGCCAGCAGCCCTGGGCAGGGAAGGGCCTCCCACGAGCAGTACTTC.

The CDR3, as DNA: TGCAGCGTTGAAGAAATGAGGGCAGACACTGAAGCTTTCTTT. Amino acid sequence: CSVEEMRADTEAFF. The chain uses TRBV29-1 and TRBJ1-1; D call uncertain. The CDR3 runs to 14 residues. Per germline, CDR1 SQVTM and CDR2 ANQGSEA. The V end was cut by 0 bases, the J end by 3 bases, with 11 bases between.

The CDR3 spells CAISESGLAYSTDTQYF. Here the CDR3 DNA reads TGTGCCATCAGTGAGTCGGGACTGGCATATAGCACAGATACGCAGTATTTT. The chain combines TRBV10-3 with TRBJ2-3, with a possible D match to TRBD2 (6 bases). CDR1 and CDR2 (germline): ENHRY, SYGVKD. Deletions cut 0 bases from V and 0 bases from J, with 13 bases between. The CDR3 is 17 residues long.

The chain employs TRBV9 and TRBJ1-4; unclear D gene. The V gene lost 4 bases and the J gene lost 7 bases, with 14 bases spanning the gap. Germline CDR1 SGDLS, CDR2 YYNGEE. The CDR3 loop spans 14 amino acids. CDR3 sequence (DNA): TGTGCCAGCAGCATCCAGGCCGTCGGTGAAAAACTGTTTTTT. This encodes CASSIQAVGEKLFF.

The chain uses TRBV6-6 and TRBJ1-2; D gene uncertain. Trimming removed 2 bases from V and 6 bases from J, with 7 bases in between. CDR3 length: 12 residues. Germline-derived CDR1 and CDR2 are MNHNY and SVGAGI (reference sequence). CDR3 sequence (DNA): TGTGCCAGCAGTTACCGGGAAGATGGCTACACCTTC. It is translated as CASSYREDGYTF.

In this sample, this clone turned up a few times. V usage is TRBV30 and J usage is TRBJ1-1; D unclear. The germline gives CDR1 GTSNPN, CDR2 SVGIG (reference sequence). The CDR3 sequence is 16 residues long. Trimming shortened V by 0 bases and J by 2 bases, and 16 bases separated the two germline ends. The chain's CDR3 is CAWSVPRAGRNTEAFF. CDR3 DNA: TGTGCCTGGAGTGTACCGAGGGCAGGCCGCAACACTGAAGCTTTCTTT.

The chain recombines TRBV7-9 with TRBJ1-3; the match to TRBD1 covers 8 bases. This CDR3 comprises 14 residues. V was pared by 5 bases and J by 4 bases, with 4 bases of the junction left unmatched. Germline loops: CDR1 SEHNR, CDR2 FQNEAQ (reference sequence). The CDR3 DNA follows: TGTGCCAGCAGCCAGGACAGGGAAGGAAACACCATATATTTT. This sequence encodes CASSQDREGNTIYF.

The chain has TRBV30 and TRBJ2-2; D may be TRBD1 (5 bases). Trimming left V 3 bases short and J 4 bases short, with 15 bases between. The length of the CDR3 is 15 residues. Germline CDR1 reads GTSNPN; CDR2 reads SVGIG (reference sequence). In DNA, the CDR3 is TGTGCCTGGAGATTCCCCGGACAAATCACCGGGGAGCTGTTTTTT. Amino acids: CAWRFPGQITGELFF. The full variable domain, in which reference TRBV30 and TRBJ2-2 provide the parts outside the CDR3, is SQTIHQWPATLVQPVGSPLSLECTVEGTSNPNLYWYRQAAGRGLQLLFYSVGIGQISSEVPQNLSASRPQDRQFILSSKKLLLSDSGFYLCAWRFPGQITGELFFGEGSRLTVL.

The chain is built from TRBV25-1 and TRBJ2-5; D may be TRBD1 (6 bases). This CDR3 spans 15 amino acids. Trimming took 1 base from V and 4 from J, leaving 13 bases between them. Germline assignment: CDR1 MGHDK and CDR2 SYGVNS. CDR3 sequence (DNA): TGTGCCAGCAGTGAATCAGGGGCGCAGGGAGAGACCCAGTACTTC. Residues: CASSESGAQGETQYF.

The chain joins TRBV7-6 to TRBJ2-7; 9 bases align to TRBD1. The V gene's germline CDR1 is SGHVS and CDR2 FNYEAQ. V lost 2 bases and J lost 2; bases outside the gene matches: 7. The CDR3 consists of 16 residues. In DNA, the CDR3 is TGTGCCAGCAGCTTATCCCGGGACAGGGTCCCCTACGAGCAGTACTTC. Its translation: CASSLSRDRVPYEQYF.

The chain couples TRBV19 to TRBJ1-2; TRBD1 matches 9 bases. Germline V gene lookup returns CDR1 LNHDA and CDR2 SQIVND (reference sequence). The CDR3 runs 14 residues. V shed 5 bases and J 5 bases; nucleotides not matched to a gene: 6. The CDR3 region has the DNA TGTGCCAGTAGTCCCGGGACAGGGTTTTATGGCTACACCTTC. It codes for CASSPGTGFYGYTF.

This clone was seen more than once but under ten times. The J gene is TRBJ1-4, the V gene TRBV25-1; 7 nucleotides match TRBD1. The germline CDR1 and CDR2 sequences are MGHDK and SYGVNS. With V trimmed by 8 bases and J by 4 bases, 10 bases remained unmatched. The CDR3 runs to 15 residues. The CDR3 DNA reads as TGTGCCAGCCTCCCCCCGGGACAGAATAATGAAAAACTGTTTTTT. This sequence encodes CASLPPGQNNEKLFF.